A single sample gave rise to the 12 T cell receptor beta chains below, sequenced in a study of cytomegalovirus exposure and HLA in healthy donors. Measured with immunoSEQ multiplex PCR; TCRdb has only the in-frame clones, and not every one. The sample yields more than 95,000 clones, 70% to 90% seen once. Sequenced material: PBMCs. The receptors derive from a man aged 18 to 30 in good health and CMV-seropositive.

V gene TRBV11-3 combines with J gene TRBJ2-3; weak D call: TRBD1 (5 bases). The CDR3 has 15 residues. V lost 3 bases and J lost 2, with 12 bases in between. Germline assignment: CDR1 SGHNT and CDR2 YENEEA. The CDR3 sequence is CASSLQGGFTDTQYF. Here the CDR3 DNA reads TGTGCCAGCAGCTTGCAGGGTGGTTTCACAGATACGCAGTATTTT.

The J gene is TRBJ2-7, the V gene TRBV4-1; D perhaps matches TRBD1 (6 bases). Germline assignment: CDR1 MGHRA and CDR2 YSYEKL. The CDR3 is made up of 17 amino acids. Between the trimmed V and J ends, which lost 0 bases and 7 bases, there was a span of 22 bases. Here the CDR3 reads CASSQDLKTGGAREQYF. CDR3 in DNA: TGCGCCAGCAGCCAAGATCTAAAGACAGGAGGAGCGCGAGAGCAGTACTTC.

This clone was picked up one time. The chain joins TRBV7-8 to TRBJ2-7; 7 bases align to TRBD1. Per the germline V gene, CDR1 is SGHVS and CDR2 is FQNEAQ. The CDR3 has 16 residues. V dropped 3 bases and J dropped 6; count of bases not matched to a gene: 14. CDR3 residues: CASSFVGTAQKREQYF. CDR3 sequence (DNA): TGTGCCAGCAGCTTTGTCGGGACAGCACAAAAGCGCGAGCAGTACTTC.

CDR3 sequence (DNA): TGTGCCAGCAGTCGACAGGGAACCGAGCAGTACTTC. Translated: CASSRQGTEQYF. The chain joins TRBV13 to TRBJ2-7, with 7 bases lining up with TRBD1. V shed 6 bases and J 6 bases; nucleotides not matched to a gene: 5. Germline V gene sequence: CDR1 PRHDT, CDR2 FYEKMQ (reference sequence). The CDR3 runs 12 residues.

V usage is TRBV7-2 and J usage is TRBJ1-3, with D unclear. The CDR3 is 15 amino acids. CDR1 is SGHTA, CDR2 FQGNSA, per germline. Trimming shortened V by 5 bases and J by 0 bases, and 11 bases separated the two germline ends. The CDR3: CASSIRVGSGNTIYF. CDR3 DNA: TGTGCCAGCAGCATCCGCGTCGGCTCTGGAAACACCATATATTTT.

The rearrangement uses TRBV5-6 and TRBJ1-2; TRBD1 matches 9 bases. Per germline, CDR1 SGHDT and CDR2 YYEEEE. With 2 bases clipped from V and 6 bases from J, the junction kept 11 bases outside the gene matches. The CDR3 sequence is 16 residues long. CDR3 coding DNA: TGTGCCAGCAGCTTTTCCGGGACAGGGAGGATAAATGGCTACACCTTC. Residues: CASSFSGTGRINGYTF.

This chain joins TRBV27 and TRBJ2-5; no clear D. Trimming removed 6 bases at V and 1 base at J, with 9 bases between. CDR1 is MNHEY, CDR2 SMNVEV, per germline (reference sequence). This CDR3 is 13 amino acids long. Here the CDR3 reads CASSHRSQETQYF. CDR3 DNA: TGTGCCAGCAGCCATAGAAGCCAAGAGACCCAGTACTTC.

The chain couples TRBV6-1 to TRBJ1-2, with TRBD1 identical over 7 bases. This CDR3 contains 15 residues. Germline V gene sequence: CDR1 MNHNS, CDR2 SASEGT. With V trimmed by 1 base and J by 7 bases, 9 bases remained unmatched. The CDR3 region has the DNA TGTGCCAGCAGTGAAGAGGTGGGAAGGACAGGTGGCTACACCTTC. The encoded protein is CASSEEVGRTGGYTF.

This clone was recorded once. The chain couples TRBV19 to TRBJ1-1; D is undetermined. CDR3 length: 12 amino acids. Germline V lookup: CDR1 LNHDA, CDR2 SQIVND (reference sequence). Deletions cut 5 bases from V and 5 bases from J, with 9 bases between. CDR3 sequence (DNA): TGTGCCAGTAGTGCGGGGAGTACTGAAGCTTTCTTT. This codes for CASSAGSTEAFF.

As DNA, the CDR3 is TGCGCCAGCAGTCCTGGGGCAGCGAATGAAAAACTGTTTTTT. Translated: CASSPGAANEKLFF. V gene TRBV5-1 combines with J gene TRBJ1-4, with a tentative D call TRBD1 (5 bases). This CDR3 is 14 amino acids long. V dropped 5 bases and J dropped 5 bases, with 13 bases sitting between them. The germline V gene encodes CDR1 SGHRS and CDR2 YFSETQ.

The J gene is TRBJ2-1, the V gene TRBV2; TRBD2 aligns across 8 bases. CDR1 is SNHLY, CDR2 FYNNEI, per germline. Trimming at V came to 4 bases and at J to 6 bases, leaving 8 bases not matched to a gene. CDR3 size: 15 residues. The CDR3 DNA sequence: TGTGCCAGCAGTGGTAGCGCGGGGGGCCCCAATGAGCAGTTCTTC. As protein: CASSGSAGGPNEQFF.

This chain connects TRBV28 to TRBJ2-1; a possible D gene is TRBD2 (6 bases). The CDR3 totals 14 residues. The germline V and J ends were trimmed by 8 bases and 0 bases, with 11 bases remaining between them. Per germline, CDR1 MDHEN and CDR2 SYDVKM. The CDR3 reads CASHLGGSYNEQFF. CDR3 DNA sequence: TGTGCCAGCCACCTCGGGGGCTCCTACAATGAGCAGTTCTTC.